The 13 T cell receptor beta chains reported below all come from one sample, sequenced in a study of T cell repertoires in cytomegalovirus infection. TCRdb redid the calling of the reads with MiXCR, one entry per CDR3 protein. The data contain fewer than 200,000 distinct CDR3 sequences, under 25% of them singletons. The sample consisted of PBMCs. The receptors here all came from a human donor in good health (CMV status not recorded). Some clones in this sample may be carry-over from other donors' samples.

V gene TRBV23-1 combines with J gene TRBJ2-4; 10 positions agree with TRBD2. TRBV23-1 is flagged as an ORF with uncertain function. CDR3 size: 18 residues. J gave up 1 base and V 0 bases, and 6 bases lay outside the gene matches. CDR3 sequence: CASSQSDGAGGAKNIQYF. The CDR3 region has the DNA TGCGCCAGCAGTCAATCAGATGGAGCGGGAGGGGCCAAAAACATTCAGTACTTC.

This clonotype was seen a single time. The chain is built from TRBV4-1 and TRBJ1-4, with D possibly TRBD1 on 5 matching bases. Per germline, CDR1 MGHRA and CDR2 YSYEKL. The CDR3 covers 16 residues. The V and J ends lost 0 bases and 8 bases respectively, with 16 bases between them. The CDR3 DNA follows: TGCGCCAGCAGCCAAGAATGGCGCCCTGAGGGGGAAAAACTGTTTTTT. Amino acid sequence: CASSQEWRPEGEKLFF.

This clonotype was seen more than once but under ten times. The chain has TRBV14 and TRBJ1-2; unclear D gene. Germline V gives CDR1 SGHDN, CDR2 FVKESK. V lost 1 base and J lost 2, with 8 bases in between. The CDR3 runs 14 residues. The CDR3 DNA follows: TGTGCCAGCAGCCAAGTGGGAGGGAACTATGGCTACACCTTC. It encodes CASSQVGGNYGYTF.

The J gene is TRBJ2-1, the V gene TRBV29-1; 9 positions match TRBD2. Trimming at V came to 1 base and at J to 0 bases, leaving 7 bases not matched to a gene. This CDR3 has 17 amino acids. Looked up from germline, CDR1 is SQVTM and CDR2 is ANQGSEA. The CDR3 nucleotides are TGCAGCGTTGAAGCTGGCGGGGGGGGACTCTCCTACAATGAGCAGTTCTTC. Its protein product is CSVEAGGGGLSYNEQFF.

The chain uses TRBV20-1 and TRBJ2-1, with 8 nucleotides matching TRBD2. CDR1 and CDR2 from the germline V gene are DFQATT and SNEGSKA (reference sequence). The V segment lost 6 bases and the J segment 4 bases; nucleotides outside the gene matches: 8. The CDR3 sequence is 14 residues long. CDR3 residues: CSARAGGGYNEQFF. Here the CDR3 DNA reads TGCAGTGCCAGGGCCGGGGGGGGATACAATGAGCAGTTCTTC.

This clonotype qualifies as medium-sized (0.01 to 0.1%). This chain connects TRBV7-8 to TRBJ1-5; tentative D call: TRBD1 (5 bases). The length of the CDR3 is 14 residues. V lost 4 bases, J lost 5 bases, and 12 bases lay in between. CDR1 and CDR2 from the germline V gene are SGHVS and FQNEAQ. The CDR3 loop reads CASSSPPGDQPQHF. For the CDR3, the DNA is TGTGCCAGCAGCTCCCCCCCGGGGGATCAGCCCCAGCATTTT.

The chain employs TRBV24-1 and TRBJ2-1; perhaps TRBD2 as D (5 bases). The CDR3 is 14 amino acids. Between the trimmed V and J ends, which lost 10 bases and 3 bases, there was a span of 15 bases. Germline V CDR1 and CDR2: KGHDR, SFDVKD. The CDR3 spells CATMPSGLYNEQFF. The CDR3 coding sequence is TGTGCCACTATGCCGAGCGGACTCTACAATGAGCAGTTCTTC.

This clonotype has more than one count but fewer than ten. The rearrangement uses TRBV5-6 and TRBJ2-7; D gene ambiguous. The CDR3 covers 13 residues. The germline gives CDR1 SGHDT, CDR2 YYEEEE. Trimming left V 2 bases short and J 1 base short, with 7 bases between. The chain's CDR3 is CASSLPESYEQYF. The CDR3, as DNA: TGTGCCAGCAGCTTACCAGAGTCCTACGAGCAGTACTTC.

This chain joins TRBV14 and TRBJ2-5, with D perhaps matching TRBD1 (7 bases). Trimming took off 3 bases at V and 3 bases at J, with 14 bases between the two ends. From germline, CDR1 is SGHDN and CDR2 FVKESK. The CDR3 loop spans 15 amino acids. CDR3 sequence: CASSHPGGTEETQYF. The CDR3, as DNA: TGTGCCAGCAGCCATCCTGGGGGGACAGAAGAGACCCAGTACTTC.

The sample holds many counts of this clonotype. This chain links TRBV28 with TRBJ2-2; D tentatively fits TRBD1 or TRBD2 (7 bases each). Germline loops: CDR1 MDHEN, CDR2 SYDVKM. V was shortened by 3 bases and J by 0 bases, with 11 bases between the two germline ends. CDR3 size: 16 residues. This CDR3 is CASSLGGTANTGELFF. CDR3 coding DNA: TGTGCCAGCAGTTTGGGGGGGACAGCGAACACCGGGGAGCTGTTTTTT.

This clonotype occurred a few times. CDR3 bases: TGCGCCAGCAGCTGGGACAAGAACACTGAAGCTTTCTTT. Protein product: CASSWDKNTEAFF. The gene calls are TRBV5-1 and TRBJ1-1; D perhaps matches TRBD1 (6 bases). V shed 3 bases and J shed 1 base, with 7 bases lying between them. Looked up from germline, CDR1 is SGHRS and CDR2 is YFSETQ. The CDR3 is 13 amino acids. The full variable domain, its missing parts supplied by reference TRBV5-1 and TRBJ1-1, is KAGVTQTPRYLIKTRGQQVTLSCSPISGHRSVSWYQQTPGQGLQFLFEYFSETQRNKGNFPGRFSGRQFSNSRSEMNVSTLELGDSALYLCASSWDKNTEAFFGQGTRLTVV.

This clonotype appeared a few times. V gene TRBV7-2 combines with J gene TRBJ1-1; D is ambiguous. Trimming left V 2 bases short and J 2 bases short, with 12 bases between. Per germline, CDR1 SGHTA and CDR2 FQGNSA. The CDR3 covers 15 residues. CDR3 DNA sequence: TGTGCCAGCAGCTTAAGGCCAAGAAGCAACACTGAAGCTTTCTTT. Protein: CASSLRPRSNTEAFF.

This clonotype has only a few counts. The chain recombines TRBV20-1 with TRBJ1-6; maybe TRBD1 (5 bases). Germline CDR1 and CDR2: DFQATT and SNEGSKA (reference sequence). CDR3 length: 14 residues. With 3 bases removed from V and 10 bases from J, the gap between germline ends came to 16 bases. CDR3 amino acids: CSASETASGSPLHF. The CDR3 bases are TGCAGTGCTAGCGAGACAGCATCCGGGTCACCCCTCCACTTT.